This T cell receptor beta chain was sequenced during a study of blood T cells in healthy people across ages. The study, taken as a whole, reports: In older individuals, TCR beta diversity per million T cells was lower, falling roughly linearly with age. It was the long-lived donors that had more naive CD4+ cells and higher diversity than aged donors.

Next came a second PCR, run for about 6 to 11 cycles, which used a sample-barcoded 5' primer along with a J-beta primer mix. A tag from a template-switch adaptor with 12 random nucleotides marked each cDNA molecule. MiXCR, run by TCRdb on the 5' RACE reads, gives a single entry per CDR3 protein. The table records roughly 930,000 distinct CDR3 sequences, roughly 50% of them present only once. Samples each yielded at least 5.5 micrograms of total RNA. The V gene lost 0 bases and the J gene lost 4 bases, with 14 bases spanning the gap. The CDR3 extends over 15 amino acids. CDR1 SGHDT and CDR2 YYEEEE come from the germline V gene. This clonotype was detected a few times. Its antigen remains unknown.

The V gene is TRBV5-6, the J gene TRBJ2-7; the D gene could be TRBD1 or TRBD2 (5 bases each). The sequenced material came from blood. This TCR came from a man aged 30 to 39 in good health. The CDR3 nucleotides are TGTGCCAGCAGCTTGGATCTGGGGACGATGTACGAGCAGTACTTC. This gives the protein CASSLDLGTMYEQYF.